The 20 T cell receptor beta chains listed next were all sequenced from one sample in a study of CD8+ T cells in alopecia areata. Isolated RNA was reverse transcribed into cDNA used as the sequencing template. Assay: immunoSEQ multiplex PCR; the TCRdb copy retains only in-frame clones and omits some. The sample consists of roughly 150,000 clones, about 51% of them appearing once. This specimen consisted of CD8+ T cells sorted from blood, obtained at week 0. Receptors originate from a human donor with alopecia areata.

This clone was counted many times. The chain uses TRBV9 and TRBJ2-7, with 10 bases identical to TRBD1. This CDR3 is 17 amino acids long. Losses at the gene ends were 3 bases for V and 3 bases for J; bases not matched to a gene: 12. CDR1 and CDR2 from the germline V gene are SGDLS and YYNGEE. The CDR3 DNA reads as TGTGCCAGCAGCGCGAGGCTTGGACAGGGGGAGGGCTACGAGCAGTACTTC. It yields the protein CASSARLGQGEGYEQYF.

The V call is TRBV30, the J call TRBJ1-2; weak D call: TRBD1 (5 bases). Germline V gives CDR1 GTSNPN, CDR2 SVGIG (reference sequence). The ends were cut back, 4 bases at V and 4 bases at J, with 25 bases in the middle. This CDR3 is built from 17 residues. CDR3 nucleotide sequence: TGTGCCTGGACTTTACCCGGGGCAACGGTTGTCCCCTATGGCTACACCTTC. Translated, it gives CAWTLPGATVVPYGYTF.

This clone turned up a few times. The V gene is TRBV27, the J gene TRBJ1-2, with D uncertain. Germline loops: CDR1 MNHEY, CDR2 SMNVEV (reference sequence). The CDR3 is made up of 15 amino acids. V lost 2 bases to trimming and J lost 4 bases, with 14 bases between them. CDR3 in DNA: TGTGCCAGCAGTTTAAGCAGGACCCTAGGCTATGGCTACACCTTC. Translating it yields CASSLSRTLGYGYTF.

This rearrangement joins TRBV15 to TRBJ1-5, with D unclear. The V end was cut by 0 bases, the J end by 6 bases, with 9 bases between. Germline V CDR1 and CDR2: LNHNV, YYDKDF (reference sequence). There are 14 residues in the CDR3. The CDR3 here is CATSRDLGGQPQHF. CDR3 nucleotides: TGTGCCACCAGCAGAGACTTAGGCGGTCAGCCCCAGCATTTT.

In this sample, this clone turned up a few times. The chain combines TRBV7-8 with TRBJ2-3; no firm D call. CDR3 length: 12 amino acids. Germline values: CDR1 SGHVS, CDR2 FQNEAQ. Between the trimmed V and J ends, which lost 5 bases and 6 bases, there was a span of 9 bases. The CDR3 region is CASSPQSDTQYF. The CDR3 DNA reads TGTGCCAGCAGCCCGCAGTCCGATACGCAGTATTTT.

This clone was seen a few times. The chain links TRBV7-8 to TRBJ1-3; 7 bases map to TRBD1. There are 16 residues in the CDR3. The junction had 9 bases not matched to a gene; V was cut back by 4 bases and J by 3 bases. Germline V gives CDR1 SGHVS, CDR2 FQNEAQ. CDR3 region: CASSSLDGDSGNTIYF. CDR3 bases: TGTGCCAGCAGCTCCCTGGACGGGGACAGTGGAAACACCATATATTTT.

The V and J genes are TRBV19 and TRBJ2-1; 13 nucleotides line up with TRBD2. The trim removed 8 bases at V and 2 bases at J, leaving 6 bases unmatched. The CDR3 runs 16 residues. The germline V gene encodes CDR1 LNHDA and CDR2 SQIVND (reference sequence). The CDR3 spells CASRRTSGGTYNEQFF. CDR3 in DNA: TGTGCCAGTCGACGGACTAGCGGGGGCACCTACAATGAGCAGTTCTTC.

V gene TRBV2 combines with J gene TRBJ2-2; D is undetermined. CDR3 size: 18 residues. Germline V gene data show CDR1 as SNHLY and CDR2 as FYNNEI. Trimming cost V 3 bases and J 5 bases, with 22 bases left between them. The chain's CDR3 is CASSDVEAQPQGTGELFF. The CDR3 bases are TGTGCCAGCAGTGACGTAGAAGCCCAACCCCAAGGAACCGGGGAGCTGTTTTTT.

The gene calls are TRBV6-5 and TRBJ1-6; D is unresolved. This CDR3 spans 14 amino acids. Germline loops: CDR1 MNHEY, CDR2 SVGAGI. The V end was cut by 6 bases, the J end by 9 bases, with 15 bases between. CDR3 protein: CASSGTYLSSPLHF. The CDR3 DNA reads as TGTGCCAGCAGCGGAACATACCTTAGTTCACCCCTCCACTTT.

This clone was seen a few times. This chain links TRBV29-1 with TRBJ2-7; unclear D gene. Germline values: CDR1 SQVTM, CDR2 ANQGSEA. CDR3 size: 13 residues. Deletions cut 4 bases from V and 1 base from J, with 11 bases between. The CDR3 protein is CSVGGRDSYEQYF. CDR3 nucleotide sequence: TGCAGCGTTGGGGGTAGGGATTCCTACGAGCAGTACTTC.

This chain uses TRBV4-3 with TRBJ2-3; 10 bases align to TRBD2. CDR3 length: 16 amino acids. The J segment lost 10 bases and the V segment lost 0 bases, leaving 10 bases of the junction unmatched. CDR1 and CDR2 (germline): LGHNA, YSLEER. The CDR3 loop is CASSQDRSGGAFAQYF. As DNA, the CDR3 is TGCGCCAGCAGCCAAGATAGGAGCGGGGGGGCATTTGCGCAGTATTTT.

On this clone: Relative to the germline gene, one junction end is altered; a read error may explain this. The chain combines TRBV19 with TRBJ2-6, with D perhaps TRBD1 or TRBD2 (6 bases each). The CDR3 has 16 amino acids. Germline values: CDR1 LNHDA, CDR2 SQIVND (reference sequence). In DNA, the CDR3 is TGTGCCAGTAGTTCTGCCGGGGGCTCTGGGGCCAACGTTCTGACTTTC. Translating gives CASSSAGGSGANVLTF.

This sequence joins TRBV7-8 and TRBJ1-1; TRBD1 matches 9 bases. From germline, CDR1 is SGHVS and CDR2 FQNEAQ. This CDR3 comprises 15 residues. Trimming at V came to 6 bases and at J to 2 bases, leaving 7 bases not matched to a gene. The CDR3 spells CASSSGTGSNTEAFF. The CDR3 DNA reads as TGTGCCAGCAGTTCCGGGACAGGGTCAAACACTGAAGCTTTCTTT.

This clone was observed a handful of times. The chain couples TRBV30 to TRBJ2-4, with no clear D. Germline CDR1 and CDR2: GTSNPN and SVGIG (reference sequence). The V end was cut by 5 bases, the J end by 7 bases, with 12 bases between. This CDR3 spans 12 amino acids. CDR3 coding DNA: TGTGCCTGGGAGGACGGTGGGAACATTCAGTACTTC. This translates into CAWEDGGNIQYF.

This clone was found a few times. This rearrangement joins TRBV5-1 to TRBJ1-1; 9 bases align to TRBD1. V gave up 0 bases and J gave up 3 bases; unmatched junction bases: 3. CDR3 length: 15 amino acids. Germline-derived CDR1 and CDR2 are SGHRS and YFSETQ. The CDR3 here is CASSLGDRDDTEAFF. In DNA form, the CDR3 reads TGCGCCAGCAGCTTGGGGGACAGGGATGACACTGAAGCTTTCTTT.

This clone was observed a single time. DNA of the CDR3: TGTGCCAGCAGCCCATTCACGGGGGAGCTGTTTTTT. Translating it yields CASSPFTGELFF. The chain couples TRBV9 to TRBJ2-2; no clear D gene. The CDR3 is made up of 12 amino acids. Germline V gene lookup returns CDR1 SGDLS and CDR2 YYNGEE. Trimming left V 4 bases short and J 8 bases short, with 9 bases between.

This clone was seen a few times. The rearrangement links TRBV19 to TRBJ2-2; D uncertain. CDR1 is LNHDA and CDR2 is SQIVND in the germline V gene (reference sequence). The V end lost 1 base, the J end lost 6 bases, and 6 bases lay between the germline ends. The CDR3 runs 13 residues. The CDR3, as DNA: TGTGCCAGTAGTATAGGGAGCGCCGGGGAGCTGTTTTTT. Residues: CASSIGSAGELFF.

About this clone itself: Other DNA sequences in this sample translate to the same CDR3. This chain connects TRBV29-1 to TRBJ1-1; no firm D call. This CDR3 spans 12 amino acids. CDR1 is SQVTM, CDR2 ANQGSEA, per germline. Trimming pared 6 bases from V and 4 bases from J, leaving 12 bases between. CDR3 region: CSVRSRVTEAFF. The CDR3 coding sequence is TGCAGCGTAAGGTCGCGTGTCACTGAAGCTTTCTTT.

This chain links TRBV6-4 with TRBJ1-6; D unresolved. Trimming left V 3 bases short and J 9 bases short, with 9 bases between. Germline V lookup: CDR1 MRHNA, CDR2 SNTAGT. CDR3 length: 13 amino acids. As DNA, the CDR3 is TGTGCCAGCAGTGAGGCGGTCTTTTCACCCCTCCACTTT. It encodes CASSEAVFSPLHF.

CDR3 DNA: TGTGCCACCAGCAGAGCCCGCGCAGATACGCAGTATTTT. This translates into CATSRARADTQYF. The chain recombines TRBV15 with TRBJ2-3, with D uncertain. Germline CDR1 reads LNHNV; CDR2 reads YYDKDF (reference sequence). CDR3 length: 13 amino acids. V was clipped by 1 base and J by 4 bases, with 6 bases between them.